Shown below are 10 T cell receptor beta chains from a single sample sequenced in a study of PD-1 blockade in classical Hodgkin lymphoma. All the patients suffered relapse after autologous stem cell transplantation, and brentuximab vedotin exposure differed. TCRdb keeps only in-frame clones here, not all; method: immunoSEQ multiplex PCR. The sample consists of about 94,000 clones, roughly 89% of them appearing once. Sequenced material: peripheral blood mononuclear cells (PBMCs), taken before the second cycle of nivolumab. Receptors were obtained from a human donor with classical Hodgkin lymphoma.

V gene TRBV5-4 combines with J gene TRBJ1-4; TRBD1 matches at 7 bases. CDR3 length: 17 amino acids. J gave up 1 base and V 3 bases, and 9 bases lay outside the gene matches. Looked up from germline, CDR1 is SGHNT and CDR2 is YYREEE (reference sequence). The CDR3 spells CASSYSRGQGTNEKLFF. CDR3 nucleotides: TGTGCCAGCAGCTATTCAAGGGGGCAAGGAACTAATGAAAAACTGTTTTTT.

V usage is TRBV4-1 and J usage is TRBJ2-5; a possible D gene is TRBD2 (5 bases). The CDR3 covers 13 residues. Between the trimmed V and J ends, which lost 2 bases and 5 bases, there was a span of 9 bases. Germline CDR1 MGHRA, CDR2 YSYEKL. CDR3 bases: TGCGCCAGCAGCCAAAGGGAGCGGGAGACCCAGTACTTC. It specifies CASSQRERETQYF.

CDR3 sequence reads: CASSQQMTGGPGEQYF. In DNA, the CDR3 is TGTGCCAGCAGCCAACAGATGACAGGGGGGCCTGGCGAGCAGTACTTC. The chain recombines TRBV14 with TRBJ2-7, with TRBD1 identical over 9 bases. CDR1 and CDR2 from the germline V gene are SGHDN and FVKESK. This CDR3 is 16 amino acids long. Losses at the gene ends were 2 bases for V and 6 bases for J; bases not matched to a gene: 11.

V is TRBV28 and J is TRBJ1-4; the match to TRBD1 covers 11 bases. The ends lost 8 bases at V and 8 bases at J; junction bases unmatched: 7. CDR1 is MDHEN, CDR2 SYDVKM, per germline. This CDR3 contains 14 residues. The CDR3 protein is CASRRDRGGEKLFF. The CDR3 nucleotides read TGTGCCAGCCGCCGGGACAGGGGGGGGGAAAAACTGTTTTTT.

This chain uses TRBV7-9 with TRBJ1-2; D is unresolved. CDR1 is SEHNR and CDR2 is FQNEAQ in the germline V gene (reference sequence). CDR3 length: 15 amino acids. V gave up 0 bases and J gave up 4 bases, with 12 bases separating them. The CDR3 spells CASSLATAASYGYTF. CDR3 in DNA: TGTGCCAGCAGCTTAGCTACCGCAGCCTCCTATGGCTACACCTTC.

The chain couples TRBV5-1 to TRBJ2-7; D perhaps matches TRBD1 (5 bases). CDR3 length: 13 amino acids. The germline V and J ends were trimmed by 2 bases and 1 base, with 7 bases remaining between them. The germline V gene has CDR1 SGHRS and CDR2 YFSETQ. In nucleotides, the CDR3 is TGCGCCAGCAGCTTAGGGGTTTCCTACGAGCAGTACTTC. This translates into CASSLGVSYEQYF.

The chain combines TRBV28 with TRBJ2-5; 7 bases line up with TRBD2. V shed 4 bases, J shed 4 bases, and the junction held 9 bases outside the gene matches. In germline, CDR1 is MDHEN, CDR2 SYDVKM. The CDR3 is 15 amino acids. CDR3 in amino acids: CASSSHGGGRETQYF. CDR3 DNA sequence: TGTGCCAGCAGTTCACACGGCGGGGGTAGAGAGACCCAGTACTTC.

A single count supports this clone. V usage is TRBV6-6 and J usage is TRBJ1-4; TRBD1 aligns across 7 bases. The CDR3 has 14 residues. CDR1 MNHNY and CDR2 SVGAGI come from the germline V gene (reference sequence). Germline trimming cut 6 bases from V and 7 bases from J; bases unmatched to any gene: 8. The chain's CDR3 is CASRQRQGSEKLFF. The CDR3 nucleotides are TGTGCCAGCAGACAACGACAGGGTAGTGAAAAACTGTTTTTT.

The chain recombines TRBV5-1 with TRBJ1-6; D is unclear. Germline values: CDR1 SGHRS, CDR2 YFSETQ. The CDR3 runs to 15 residues. The ends were cut back, 0 bases at V and 9 bases at J, with 13 bases in the middle. Here the CDR3 reads CASSLGTLGGSPLHF. The CDR3 region has the DNA TGCGCCAGCAGCTTGGGGACTCTCGGCGGTTCACCCCTCCACTTT.

Points on this clone: This same CDR3 is encoded by further DNA sequences in the sample. The genes are TRBV5-1 and TRBJ1-3; D not resolved. The CDR3 is 14 amino acids. Between the trimmed V and J ends, which lost 4 bases and 0 bases, there was a span of 8 bases. CDR1 and CDR2 (germline): SGHRS, YFSETQ. The CDR3 loop is CASSLGSSGNTIYF. The CDR3 region has the DNA TGCGCCAGCAGCCTAGGGAGCTCTGGAAACACCATATATTTT.